This is a list of T cell receptor beta chains from one sample in a study of cytomegalovirus exposure and HLA in healthy donors. Libraries were prepared by immunoSEQ multiplex PCR; TCRdb keeps only in-frame clonotypes and omits some of them. This table lists tens of thousands of clones. Sequences were obtained from PBMCs. The origin of the receptors is a man aged 35 to 55 in good health and CMV-seronegative. The CDR3 runs from the conserved cysteine through the conserved F or W. The D gene is left open where the match is weak. The size entry is marked missing in some rows and otherwise reads once, few, many or a size class.

CDR3	DNA	J	V	size	D
CASSLEGTANEKLFF	TGTGCCAGCAGCCTGGAGGGGACAGCTAATGAAAAACTGTTTTTT	TRBJ1-4	TRBV5-6	NA	TRBD1
CASRASGLGSNIQYF	TGTGCCAGCAGGGCCTCGGGACTAGGGTCAAACATTCAGTACTTC	TRBJ2-4	TRBV6-5	NA	TRBD2
CASSFSGSDETYEQYF	TGCGCCAGCAGCTTCAGCGGGAGTGATGAGACCTACGAGCAGTACTTC	TRBJ2-7	TRBV5-1	NA	TRBD2
CAWSGTSGRYYSSYNEQFF	TGTGCCTGGAGTGGGACTAGCGGGAGGTACTACAGCTCCTACAATGAGCAGTTCTTC	TRBJ2-1	TRBV30	NA	TRBD2
CASNGGGPETQYF	TGTGCCAGCAATGGGGGGGGCCCGGAGACCCAGTACTTC	TRBJ2-5	TRBV6-1	NA	NA
CAWSVTQGANYGYTF	TGTGCCTGGAGTGTAACACAGGGAGCTAACTATGGCTACACCTTC	TRBJ1-2	TRBV30	NA	NA
CASSYSQGVRNTIYF	TGTGCCAGCAGTTACTCACAGGGAGTCAGGAACACCATATATTTT	TRBJ1-3	TRBV6-6	medium-sized	NA
CASSRRGGNEQFF	TGTGCCAGCAGCCGCCGAGGGGGTAATGAGCAGTTCTTC	TRBJ2-1	TRBV5-6	NA	NA
CASTTRRREGPDTQYF	TGTGCCAGCACCACGCGGCGACGGGAGGGACCCGATACGCAGTATTTT	TRBJ2-3	TRBV27	NA	TRBD2
CASSQDRGAGNTIYF	TGTGCCAGCAGCCAAGACAGGGGAGCTGGAAACACCATATATTTT	TRBJ1-3	TRBV4-2	NA	NA
CASSFFTSANTQYF	TGTGCCAGCAGCTTCTTCACTAGCGCAAATACGCAGTATTTT	TRBJ2-3	TRBV5-6	NA	TRBD2
CASSAYRVGNTEAFF	TGTGCCAGCAGCGCGTACAGGGTGGGGAACACTGAAGCTTTCTTT	TRBJ1-1	TRBV11-3	NA	NA
CASSLQGARTNEKLFF	TGCGCCAGCAGCTTACAGGGGGCGAGAACTAATGAAAAACTGTTTTTT	TRBJ1-4	TRBV5-1	NA	TRBD1
CASSQEGLAGLGNEQFF	TGCGCCAGCAGCCAAGAGGGACTAGCGGGATTGGGGAATGAACAGTTCTTC	TRBJ2-1	TRBV4-3	NA	TRBD2
CASSLLGEDNTEAFF	TGTGCCAGCAGCTTATTGGGAGAAGATAACACTGAAGCTTTCTTT	TRBJ1-1	TRBV7-6	NA	NA
CAISEASGGGTQHF	TGTGCCATCAGTGAGGCGTCAGGCGGAGGGACCCAGCATTTT	TRBJ1-5	TRBV10-3	NA	NA
CASSEKGAINEQYF	TGTGCCAGCAGTGAAAAGGGGGCGATAAACGAGCAGTACTTC	TRBJ2-7	TRBV25-1	NA	TRBD1